The 9 T cell receptor beta chains listed next were all sequenced from one sample in a study of OX40 agonist ivuxolimab in advanced cancers. The library was generated by the immunoSEQ multiplex PCR assay. TCRdb limited this immuneACCESS table to in-frame rearrangements with V and J called. A share of clones is missing; checked studies link under half to unresolved V genes, and the rest is unexplained. A total of more than 85,000 clones appear in this sample, about 90% of them only once. Together, the top ten hold around 1.5% of the sample. Sample: CD4+ or CD8+ T cells sorted from blood, taken in a trial of the OX40 agonist ivuxolimab. The receptors stem from an adult with an advanced solid tumor such as melanoma, head and neck, liver or kidney cancer.

This chain joins TRBV5-6 and TRBJ2-7, with D possibly being TRBD1 (6 bases). From germline, CDR1 is SGHDT and CDR2 YYEEEE. V was cut by 3 bases and J by 5 bases, with 18 bases left in between. The CDR3 loop spans 15 amino acids. Here the CDR3 DNA reads TGTGCCAGCAGCTCGGTTGGGCAGGGGAACCACGAGCAGTACTTC. Translation gives CASSSVGQGNHEQYF.

V usage is TRBV20-1 and J usage is TRBJ1-1; D unresolved. V lost 3 bases and J 11 bases, leaving 10 bases between the germline ends. The CDR3 loop spans 10 amino acids. Per the germline V gene, CDR1 is DFQATT and CDR2 is SNEGSKA (reference sequence). In DNA form, the CDR3 reads TGCAGTGCTAGTGGCCTGTGGGCTTTCTTT. As protein: CSASGLWAFF.

The V and J genes are TRBV7-9 and TRBJ2-3; 10 bases map to TRBD1. The CDR3 extends over 15 amino acids. The V gene end was trimmed by 5 bases and the J gene end by 6 bases; junction bases not matched to a gene: 8. CDR1 is SEHNR and CDR2 is FQNEAQ in the germline V gene (reference sequence). The CDR3 DNA reads as TGTGCCAGCAGCCCCCGGGACAGGGGCTCCGATACGCAGTATTTT. It specifies CASSPRDRGSDTQYF.

This chain connects TRBV9 to TRBJ2-7, with D perhaps TRBD1 (6 bases). The CDR3 has 13 residues. V lost 4 bases, J lost 5 bases, and 13 bases lay in between. The V gene's germline CDR1 is SGDLS and CDR2 YYNGEE. DNA of the CDR3: TGTGCCAGCAGCTCAAACAACAGGGACGAGCAGTACTTC. Amino acids: CASSSNNRDEQYF. The full variable domain, rest sourced from reference TRBV9 and TRBJ2-7, is DSGVTQTPKHLITATGQRVTLRCSPRSGDLSVYWYQQSLDQGLQFLIQYYNGEERAKGNILERFSAQQFPDLHSELNLSSLELGDSALYFCASSSNNRDEQYFGPGTRLTVT.

The chain links TRBV30 to TRBJ1-2; tentative D call: TRBD1 (5 bases). V shed 2 bases and J shed 8 bases, with 21 bases lying between them. Germline CDR1 reads GTSNPN; CDR2 reads SVGIG (reference sequence). CDR3 length: 15 residues. The CDR3 DNA reads TGTGCCTGGAGTACGACGGGACGGGAGGTGGGAGGCTACACCTTC. It encodes CAWSTTGREVGGYTF.

V is TRBV6-5 and J is TRBJ1-1, with 9 bases identical to TRBD1. In germline, CDR1 is MNHEY, CDR2 SVGAGI. This CDR3 contains 13 residues. The CDR3 here is CADTQGQGTEAFF. The CDR3 nucleotides are TGTGCGGATACTCAGGGACAGGGAACTGAAGCTTTCTTT.

This clone was observed once. The V call is TRBV5-6, the J call TRBJ1-4; 9 bases align to TRBD1. Germline V gene data show CDR1 as SGHDT and CDR2 as YYEEEE. The CDR3 runs 15 residues. V was pared by 0 bases and J by 6 bases, with 3 bases of the junction left unmatched. The DNA of the CDR3 is TGTGCCAGCAGCTTGGCGACAGGGGGGTATGAAAAACTGTTTTTT. Its translation: CASSLATGGYEKLFF.

The rearrangement uses TRBV19 and TRBJ2-7; D possibly corresponds to TRBD2 (5 bases). Germline assignment: CDR1 LNHDA and CDR2 SQIVND (reference sequence). V was trimmed by 7 bases and J by 0 bases, leaving 13 bases between them. CDR3 length: 14 residues. CDR3 in DNA: TGTGCCAGTACCACGAGCGGAGCCTCCTACGAGCAGTACTTC. This sequence encodes CASTTSGASYEQYF.

J is TRBJ2-5 and V is TRBV7-9; 8 positions match TRBD2. The germline V gene has CDR1 SEHNR and CDR2 FQNEAQ (reference sequence). This CDR3 is built from 16 residues. The trim removed 5 bases at V and 3 bases at J, leaving 11 bases unmatched. In DNA form, the CDR3 reads TGTGCCAGCAGCCCCGGAGGTCTAGCGGGCAAAGAGACCCAGTACTTC. This sequence encodes CASSPGGLAGKETQYF.